The 9 T cell receptor beta chains below were found in one sample sequenced in a study of T cell changes during pregnancy in multiple sclerosis. Only in-frame clones appear in the TCRdb table, and some are missing; sequencing was by immunoSEQ multiplex PCR. The sample shows 30,000 to 50,000 clones, around 90% of them seen only once. Sequenced material: CD4+ T cells from peripheral blood mononuclear cells, taken in the third trimester of pregnancy. The receptors come from a female donor with multiple sclerosis, enrolled in a pregnancy study.

The genes are TRBV4-2 and TRBJ1-6; tentatively, D is TRBD1 (5 bases). Deletions cut 0 bases from V and 10 bases from J, with 13 bases between. Germline lookup yields CDR1 LGHNA and CDR2 YNFKEQ. The CDR3 sequence is 15 residues long. The CDR3 sequence is CASSQDRQGVSPLHF. CDR3 DNA: TGTGCCAGCAGCCAAGATAGGCAGGGTGTCTCACCCCTCCACTTT.

Here the CDR3 DNA reads TGTGCCAGCAGCTTAGGACAGGACTATGGCTACACCTTC. Translated: CASSLGQDYGYTF. This chain joins TRBV5-4 and TRBJ1-2, with TRBD1 identical over 7 bases. The CDR3 sequence is 13 residues long. CDR1 is SGHNT and CDR2 is YYREEE in the germline V gene (reference sequence). The V gene end was trimmed by 2 bases and the J gene end by 3 bases; junction bases not matched to a gene: 1.

This sequence joins TRBV18 and TRBJ2-2; D unresolved. Trimming stripped 2 bases from V and 7 bases from J, with 5 bases between. CDR1 and CDR2 (germline): KGHSH, LQKENI. The CDR3 consists of 12 residues. The CDR3 sequence is CASSPDFGELFF. The CDR3 nucleotides are TGTGCCAGCTCACCAGACTTCGGGGAGCTGTTTTTT.

In its sample, this clone is medium-sized (0.01 to 0.1%). V is TRBV30 and J is TRBJ1-1, with D unclear. This CDR3 spans 11 amino acids. Germline values: CDR1 GTSNPN, CDR2 SVGIG (reference sequence). V was shortened by 5 bases and J by 1 base, with 5 bases between the two germline ends. CDR3 sequence: CAWLENTEAFF. The CDR3, as DNA: TGTGCCTGGTTAGAGAACACTGAAGCTTTCTTT.

In nucleotides, the CDR3 is TGTGCCAGCCAGGGGGCGCATGGAAACACCATATATTTT. Protein: CASQGAHGNTIYF. The gene calls are TRBV19 and TRBJ1-3; 8 nucleotides match TRBD1. The germline V gene encodes CDR1 LNHDA and CDR2 SQIVND (reference sequence). CDR3 length: 13 amino acids. The V segment lost 9 bases and the J segment 3 bases; nucleotides outside the gene matches: 4. Full variable domain (outside the CDR3, taken from reference TRBV19 and TRBJ1-3): DGGITQSPKYLFRKEGQNVTLSCEQNLNHDAMYWYRQDPGQGLRLIYYSQIVNDFQKGDIAEGYSVSREKKESFPLTVTSAQKNPTAFYLCASQGAHGNTIYFGEGSWLTVV.

The V gene is TRBV19, the J gene TRBJ2-1, with 10 bases that match TRBD2. Per the germline V gene, CDR1 is LNHDA and CDR2 is SQIVND (reference sequence). The CDR3 length is 14 residues. V was clipped by 7 bases and J by 6 bases; unmatched bases: 6. The CDR3, as DNA: TGTGCCAGTAACCTAGCGGGAGACATCAATGAGCAGTTCTTC. It is translated as CASNLAGDINEQFF.

Written as DNA, the CDR3 is TGCGCCAGCAGTCTGGGTAGCAGCGGGAATGAGGATGAGCAGTTCTTC. Residues: CASSLGSSGNEDEQFF. The V gene is TRBV5-1, the J gene TRBJ2-1; 7 bases are shared with TRBD2. V lost 5 bases, J lost 8 bases, and 16 bases stayed unmatched. Germline lookup yields CDR1 SGHRS and CDR2 YFSETQ. This CDR3 has 16 amino acids.

The chain carries TRBV2 and TRBJ2-6; TRBD1 agrees at 9 bases. Germline V CDR1 and CDR2: SNHLY, FYNNEI. There are 18 residues in the CDR3. The J segment lost 0 bases and the V segment lost 6 bases, leaving 9 bases of the junction unmatched. The CDR3 DNA reads as TGTGCCAGCAGGACGGACAGGGGAATAAACTCTGGGGCCAACGTCCTGACTTTC. Translation: CASRTDRGINSGANVLTF.

The count of this clone is one. The rearrangement joins TRBV2 to TRBJ1-5, with 7 bases fitting TRBD1. From germline, CDR1 is SNHLY and CDR2 FYNNEI. V shed 2 bases, J shed 2 bases, and the junction held 12 bases outside the gene matches. The CDR3 has 18 amino acids. CDR3 sequence reads: CASSETIYRDSRNQPQHF. Written as DNA, the CDR3 is TGTGCCAGCAGTGAAACGATTTACCGGGACAGCCGCAATCAGCCCCAGCATTTT.